The 28 T cell receptor beta chains in this list originate from one sample, sequenced in a study of T cell responses to AZD1222 COVID-19 vaccine. TCRdb's copy holds only in-frame clones and misses some; the assay was immunoSEQ multiplex PCR. The sample contains around 99,000 clones, 90% to 95% of which appear only once. Material: peripheral blood, obtained on day 0 of AZD1222 vaccination. These receptors all come from an adult in good health.

The chain uses TRBV11-3 and TRBJ2-1; D unclear. V dropped 3 bases and J dropped 14 bases, with 17 bases sitting between them. The CDR3 covers 13 residues. CDR1 and CDR2 (germline): SGHNT, YENEEA. CDR3 region: CASSFGGNAWEFF. The DNA of the CDR3 is TGTGCCAGCAGCTTTGGTGGTAACGCGTGGGAGTTCTTC.

The chain links TRBV28 to TRBJ2-1; no definite D call. Trimming took off 6 bases at V and 7 bases at J, with 22 bases between the two ends. Germline lookup yields CDR1 MDHEN and CDR2 SYDVKM. The CDR3 spans 16 residues. The CDR3 DNA follows: TGTGCCAGCAGGCCCCGGATGCGGTCACAGAGAAATGAGCAGTTCTTC. It is translated as CASRPRMRSQRNEQFF.

V gene TRBV5-1 combines with J gene TRBJ1-5; D possibly corresponds to TRBD1 (5 bases). Germline V CDR1 and CDR2: SGHRS, YFSETQ. The CDR3 is 13 amino acids. Between the trimmed V and J ends, which lost 3 bases and 1 base, there was a span of 5 bases. The CDR3 sequence: CASSWGSNQPQHF. CDR3 DNA sequence: TGCGCCAGCAGCTGGGGCAGCAATCAGCCCCAGCATTTT.

The chain joins TRBV28 to TRBJ1-2; no clear D gene. The CDR3 has 14 amino acids. Trimming shortened V by 2 bases and J by 2 bases, and 9 bases separated the two germline ends. Germline V gene sequence: CDR1 MDHEN, CDR2 SYDVKM. CDR3 nucleotides: TGTGCCAGCAGTTTAGGGGAAATAAACTATGGCTACACCTTC. It yields the protein CASSLGEINYGYTF.

The gene calls are TRBV6-5 and TRBJ1-1, with D unresolved. V was clipped by 2 bases and J by 4 bases, with 11 bases between them. CDR1 is MNHEY, CDR2 SVGAGI, per germline. CDR3 length: 14 amino acids. For the CDR3, the DNA is TGTGCCAGCAGTTACGTCCCCTCGGGCACTGAAGCTTTCTTT. Protein: CASSYVPSGTEAFF.

The chain couples TRBV10-3 to TRBJ2-7; TRBD2 matches 8 bases. This CDR3 is built from 16 residues. The germline V gene encodes CDR1 ENHRY and CDR2 SYGVKD. With V trimmed by 6 bases and J by 3 bases, 13 bases remained unmatched. In DNA form, the CDR3 reads TGTGCCATCAGCCATCCGGGACTAGAGTTGGACTACGAGCAGTACTTC. It encodes CAISHPGLELDYEQYF.

V and J are TRBV28 and TRBJ2-4; TRBD1 agrees at 7 bases. CDR3 size: 13 residues. Germline values: CDR1 MDHEN, CDR2 SYDVKM. Losses at the gene ends were 6 bases for V and 5 bases for J; bases not matched to a gene: 4. In DNA, the CDR3 is TGTGCCAGCAGGACCGGACAGGAAAACATTCAGTACTTC. Translation: CASRTGQENIQYF.

The rearrangement uses TRBV9 and TRBJ1-1, with TRBD1 as a possible D gene (5 bases). V lost 3 bases, J lost 11 bases, and 14 bases lay in between. CDR3 length: 12 amino acids. CDR1 and CDR2 (germline): SGDLS, YYNGEE. CDR3 nucleotides: TGTGCCAGCAGCGACGACAGCCTCGAGGCTTTCTTT. As protein: CASSDDSLEAFF.

Regarding this clone: Sequence at one end of the junction differs from germline and may be a read error. The V and J genes are TRBV7-9 and TRBJ1-1; 9 bases line up with TRBD1. Per the germline V gene, CDR1 is SEHNR and CDR2 is FQNEAQ (reference sequence). The CDR3 consists of 16 residues. The CDR3, as DNA: TGTGCCAGCAACTTAGGAGACCGACAGGGGGTCACTGAAGCTTTCTTT. Its translation: CASNLGDRQGVTEAFF.

The rearrangement links TRBV19 to TRBJ2-7; 7 bases agree with TRBD1. The V and J ends lost 3 bases and 3 bases, in that order; junction bases with no gene match: 2. Germline loops: CDR1 LNHDA, CDR2 SQIVND (reference sequence). CDR3 length equals 13 residues. The CDR3 nucleotides are TGTGCCAGTAGTATCGGGGACAGCTACGAGCAGTACTTC. Translating gives CASSIGDSYEQYF.

This clone has a handful of counts. The chain couples TRBV19 to TRBJ1-1; D gene ambiguous. The germline gives CDR1 LNHDA, CDR2 SQIVND (reference sequence). The length of the CDR3 is 13 residues. V was trimmed by 6 bases and J by 3 bases, leaving 11 bases between them. The CDR3 spells CASRQRGDTEAFF. The CDR3 DNA is TGTGCCAGTAGACAACGCGGGGACACTGAAGCTTTCTTT.

V is TRBV7-9 and J is TRBJ2-1; 13 bases match TRBD2. The CDR3 covers 18 residues. Germline-derived CDR1 and CDR2 are SEHNR and FQNEAQ (reference sequence). J lost 0 bases, V lost 2 bases, and 4 bases had no gene match. Here the CDR3 reads CASSLRGLAGASYNEQFF. The CDR3 DNA follows: TGTGCCAGCAGCTTACGCGGACTAGCGGGGGCCTCCTACAATGAGCAGTTCTTC.

V gene TRBV28 combines with J gene TRBJ2-1, with TRBD1 matching 10 bases. This CDR3 spans 16 amino acids. Germline CDR1 MDHEN, CDR2 SYDVKM. With 4 bases clipped from V and 8 bases from J, the junction kept 11 bases outside the gene matches. CDR3 region: CASSSPGTGAIDEQFF. The CDR3 DNA reads TGTGCCAGCAGTTCGCCGGGGACAGGGGCTATCGATGAGCAGTTCTTC.

V gene TRBV19 combines with J gene TRBJ1-5; D possibly corresponds to TRBD1 (5 bases). The CDR3 extends over 18 amino acids. The V end lost 8 bases, the J end lost 3 bases, and 26 bases lay between the germline ends. Germline V CDR1 and CDR2: LNHDA, SQIVND (reference sequence). The CDR3 spells CASSSDGRGLRINQPQHF. The CDR3 DNA sequence: TGTGCCAGTTCCTCCGATGGGAGGGGCCTCAGAATCAATCAGCCCCAGCATTTT.

This chain links TRBV19 with TRBJ2-7, with 8 bases that match TRBD1. The CDR3 is 15 amino acids. Looked up from germline, CDR1 is LNHDA and CDR2 is SQIVND (reference sequence). Trimming at V came to 5 bases and at J to 1 base, leaving 7 bases not matched to a gene. CDR3 sequence: CASSRDRISSYEQYF. The CDR3 DNA reads as TGTGCCAGTAGTCGGGACAGGATCAGTTCCTACGAGCAGTACTTC.

This clone has just one count. V and J are TRBV19 and TRBJ1-4; D not certain. This CDR3 has 13 residues. Trimming removed 3 bases from V and 8 bases from J, with 10 bases in between. Germline loops: CDR1 LNHDA, CDR2 SQIVND (reference sequence). CDR3: CASSIRIKEKLFF. CDR3 sequence (DNA): TGTGCCAGTAGTATCCGAATAAAAGAAAAACTGTTTTTT.

This clone occurred a few times. Within the sample, other DNA sequences also encode this same CDR3. The gene calls are TRBV10-2 and TRBJ1-5, with D possibly matching TRBD1 (5 bases). V dropped 0 bases and J dropped 2 bases, with 5 bases sitting between them. CDR3 size: 14 residues. Germline V CDR1 and CDR2: WSHSY, SAAADI. CDR3 nucleotide sequence: TGCGCCAGCAGTGAGTCAGGGGGCAATCAGCCCCAGCATTTT. As protein: CASSESGGNQPQHF.

V usage is TRBV19 and J usage is TRBJ1-1; D is ambiguous. The CDR3 runs 14 residues. Germline V gene lookup returns CDR1 LNHDA and CDR2 SQIVND (reference sequence). Trimming removed 5 bases at V and 1 base at J, with 11 bases between. DNA of the CDR3: TGTGCCAGTAGTTGGCGGGGTGAGAACACTGAAGCTTTCTTT. Amino acids: CASSWRGENTEAFF.

The J gene is TRBJ2-7, the V gene TRBV19; perhaps TRBD1 as D (6 bases). The germline V and J ends were trimmed by 5 bases and 0 bases, with 11 bases remaining between them. Germline V gene lookup returns CDR1 LNHDA and CDR2 SQIVND (reference sequence). This CDR3 is built from 14 residues. CDR3 region: CASSGGFSSYEQYF. In nucleotides, the CDR3 is TGTGCCAGTAGTGGGGGCTTTAGCTCCTACGAGCAGTACTTC. Together with reference TRBV19 and TRBJ2-7, the CDR3 gives the full variable domain: DGGITQSPKYLFRKEGQNVTLSCEQNLNHDAMYWYRQDPGQGLRLIYYSQIVNDFQKGDIAEGYSVSREKKESFPLTVTSAQKNPTAFYLCASSGGFSSYEQYFGPGTRLTVT.

V gene TRBV2 combines with J gene TRBJ2-4; 7 bases line up with TRBD1. There are 13 residues in the CDR3. The germline V gene has CDR1 SNHLY and CDR2 FYNNEI. J was trimmed by 15 bases and V by 0 bases; bases with no gene match: 8. The CDR3 is CASSEALGGQVYF. The CDR3 nucleotides are TGTGCCAGCAGTGAAGCGCTAGGGGGCCAGGTGTACTTC.

This chain links TRBV12-3 or TRBV12-4 with TRBJ1-2; D not certain. The CDR3 is made up of 13 amino acids. Trimming cost V 8 bases and J 6 bases, with 16 bases left between them. CDR3 nucleotide sequence: TGTGCCAGCTGTATTTGGCGGGCGGATGGCTACACCTTC. Translating gives CASCIWRADGYTF.

J is TRBJ2-1 and V is TRBV7-2, with D tentatively TRBD2 (6 bases). Trimming stripped 5 bases from V and 8 bases from J, with 22 bases between. This CDR3 comprises 16 residues. The germline V gene has CDR1 SGHTA and CDR2 FQGNSA. The DNA for the CDR3 is TGTGCCAGCAGCCCTCAGTTAGGCACCCCGGGGGATGAGCAGTTCTTC. Translated: CASSPQLGTPGDEQFF.

The J gene is TRBJ2-3, the V gene TRBV18; D call uncertain. The CDR3 runs 15 residues. Germline CDR1 is KGHSH and CDR2 is LQKENI. V was cut by 3 bases and J by 0 bases, with 10 bases left in between. CDR3 amino acids: CASSPYGGSTDTQYF. DNA for the CDR3: TGTGCCAGCTCACCTTACGGCGGTAGCACAGATACGCAGTATTTT.

V is TRBV12-5 and J is TRBJ2-2; D unclear. The germline V gene encodes CDR1 LGHNT and CDR2 FRNRAP. V was trimmed by 6 bases and J by 1 base, leaving 9 bases between them. The CDR3 has 14 residues. This chain's CDR3 is CASGLQLNTGELFF. The DNA for the CDR3 is TGTGCTAGTGGCCTCCAGTTGAACACCGGGGAGCTGTTTTTT.

The chain uses TRBV5-1 and TRBJ2-5, with D possibly being TRBD2 (5 bases). Per germline, CDR1 SGHRS and CDR2 YFSETQ. This CDR3 is 14 amino acids long. Deletions cut 0 bases from V and 7 bases from J, with 13 bases between. The CDR3 spells CASSLDGGRGTQYF. DNA of the CDR3: TGCGCCAGCAGCTTGGATGGCGGACGGGGGACCCAGTACTTC.

The rearrangement links TRBV11-3 to TRBJ2-7, with 7 bases that match TRBD1. Unmatched junction bases numbered 4, after V lost 5 bases and J lost 0 bases. The CDR3 covers 14 residues. Germline V gene lookup returns CDR1 SGHNT and CDR2 YENEEA. CDR3: CASSATGDSYEQYF. The DNA of the CDR3 is TGTGCCAGCAGCGCAACAGGGGACTCCTACGAGCAGTACTTC.

This chain uses TRBV28 with TRBJ1-2, with 7 nucleotides matching TRBD1. CDR3 length: 15 amino acids. The J segment lost 5 bases and the V segment lost 3 bases, leaving 9 bases of the junction unmatched. The germline V gene encodes CDR1 MDHEN and CDR2 SYDVKM. CDR3 residues: CASSFRDRVWYGYTF. CDR3 bases: TGTGCCAGCAGTTTCCGTGACAGGGTCTGGTATGGCTACACCTTC.

The chain employs TRBV27 and TRBJ2-1, with 11 bases aligning to TRBD2. CDR3 size: 15 residues. Germline assignment: CDR1 MNHEY and CDR2 SMNVEV (reference sequence). With V trimmed by 5 bases and J by 5 bases, 5 bases remained unmatched. The CDR3 nucleotides read TGTGCCAGCAGTCCTGGGACTAGCGGACACAATGAGCAGTTCTTC. As protein: CASSPGTSGHNEQFF.